This T cell receptor (beta chain) was recovered during a study of blood T cell repertoires in COVID-19. The assay was immunoSEQ multiplex PCR, and TCRdb's table has in-frame clones only and misses some. The sample carries around 270,000 clones, 80% to 90% recorded once. This clone has only one observation. Membership in each cohort depended on participant-reported clinical history. The CDR3 loop spans 14 amino acids. Germline loops: CDR1 SGDLS, CDR2 YYNGEE. V gave up 2 bases and J gave up 11 bases, with 19 bases separating them. The V gene is TRBV9, the J gene TRBJ1-1; D is perhaps TRBD1 (5 bases). Sequencing was done on a sample of PBMCs or T cells enriched from blood (not recorded which). The receptor comes from a woman in her thirties or forties who had been exposed to COVID-19. Here the CDR3 DNA reads TGTGCCAGCAGCGTGGGGACGGAGGGAGGTCGGGCTTTCTTT. Encoded protein: CASSVGTEGGRAFF.